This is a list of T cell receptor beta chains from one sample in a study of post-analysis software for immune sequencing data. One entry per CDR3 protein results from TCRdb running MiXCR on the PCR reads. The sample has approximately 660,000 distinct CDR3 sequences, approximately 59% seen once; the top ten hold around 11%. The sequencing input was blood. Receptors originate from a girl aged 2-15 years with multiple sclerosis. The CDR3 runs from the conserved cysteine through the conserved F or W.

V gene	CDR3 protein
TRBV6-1	CASSPGRGARFDAKNIQYF
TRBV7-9	CASSFPGAFGYTF
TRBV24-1	CATSDRKGPNYGYTF
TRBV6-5	CASSPGVTHSYEQYF
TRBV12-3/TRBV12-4	CASSPRGDRLNTEAFF
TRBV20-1	CSVRTMQETQYF
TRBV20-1	CSARGVLPDTQYF
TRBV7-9	CASSSGSGYNEQFF
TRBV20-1	CSARRGRDYEQYF
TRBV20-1	CSAQDRYRFRGNEQFF
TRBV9	CASSGDTFYGCTF
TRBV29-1	CSVKDATYEQYF
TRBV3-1	CASSQEARAGGNEQFF
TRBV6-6	CASTLLGIGLEGTQYF
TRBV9	CASSQGAENYEQYF
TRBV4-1	CASSQVGQAKYNEQFF
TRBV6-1	CASRAGLAGVDTQYF
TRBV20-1	CSASMTWSSYNSPLHF
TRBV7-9	CASSLEDLLSTDTQYF
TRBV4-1	CASSHVITDTQYF
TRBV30	CAQDTDSEKLFF
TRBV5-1	CASSLWTSSPSDTQYF
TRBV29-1	CSVVIYSSYEQYF
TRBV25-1	CASPTGFPNQPQHF
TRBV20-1	CSASKGPNGYNEQFF
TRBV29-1	CSVGSLQGASEQYF
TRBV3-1	CASSLREANEAYEQYF
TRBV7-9	CASSARESYNEQFF
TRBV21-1	CASSKYEGSINEQYF
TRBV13	CASRTWETTSSEQYF
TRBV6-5	CASRLGNGGKNIQYF
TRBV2	CASSEEVGLGAKNIQYF
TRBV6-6	CASLGQGSPDTQYF
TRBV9	CASSVAGSFYGYTF
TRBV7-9	CASSPRGHNYGYTF
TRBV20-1	CSASKKQGTSPGGYTF
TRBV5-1	CAGSSGLAGEGSEQYF
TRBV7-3	CASSPQGWGTKNIQYF
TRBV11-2	CASSLFLGSGGEETQYF
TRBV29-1	CSVAPQGQETQYF
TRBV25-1	CASSDLPTGTTEAFF
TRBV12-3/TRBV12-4	CASSSSGGFAETQYF
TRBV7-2	CASSLAISYEQYF
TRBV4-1	CASSHPTVDSMNTEAFF
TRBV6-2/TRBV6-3	CASSYSSDEQFF
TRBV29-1	CSVADRDQPQHF
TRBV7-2	CASSKARDTYYEQYF
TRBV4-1	CASSHARGVPYEQYF
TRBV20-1	CSARDISVRGTEAFF
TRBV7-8	CASSFVRTQRDHNEQFF
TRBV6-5	CASSYSRDPNYGYTF
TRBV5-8	CASSTGSLSSYNEQFF
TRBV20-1	CSARILAGLTEQFF
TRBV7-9	CASSPRQGLGNIQYF
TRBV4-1	CASSHPGLPPNTEAFF
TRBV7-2	CASSRRQSGIDTQYF
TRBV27	CASSPGLRDSGYTF
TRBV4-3	CASSSWTGPKTQYF
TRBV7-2	CASSPQARGGPGELFF